This record covers a single TCR beta chain. Its antigen is unknown. The data were taken from a study of CD8 T cell repertoires and HIV-1 epitope variants. Study as a whole: Separate wells received one of Twenty-five Gag or Nef variant peptides. Control wells had CMV/EBV/flu peptides, negative Ebola AY9, or no peptide. The baseline condition was 1M T cells left uncultured.

Generated by immunoSEQ multiplex PCR, the TCRdb table keeps only in-frame clones and is missing some. The table lists roughly 4,800 clones, about two thirds of them singletons. The CDR3 spans 16 residues. Trimming removed 0 bases from V and 1 base from J; junction bases left unmatched: 1. Per germline, CDR1 MNHEY and CDR2 SVGAGI. The study's findings and limits: Only beta chains were identified, marking proliferation to antigen, not function.

The TCR was taken from a male donor with HIV. This sequence joins TRBV6-5 and TRBJ2-5, with 11 bases matching TRBD2. Material: cultured CD8+ T cells derived from PBMCs. The CDR3 is CASSYSGTSGQETQYF. CDR3 bases: TGTGCCAGCAGTTACTCCGGGACTAGCGGCCAAGAGACCCAGTACTTC.